Shown below are 23 T cell receptor beta chains from a single sample sequenced in a study of cytomegalovirus exposure and HLA in healthy donors. Primers: 60 Vbeta forward and 13 Jbeta reverse. Method: immunoSEQ multiplex PCR; TCRdb's copy keeps in-frame clones and lacks some. The table lists around 200,000 clones, roughly 80% of them singletons, with 3.5% to 4% in the top ten. The sequenced sample consisted of PBMCs. These receptors originate from a man over 45 in good health and CMV-seronegative.

This rearrangement joins TRBV5-1 to TRBJ1-2; 7 nucleotides align to TRBD1. The CDR3 is 15 amino acids. The junction had 8 bases not matched to a gene; V was cut back by 3 bases and J by 3 bases. CDR1 is SGHRS and CDR2 is YFSETQ in the germline V gene. In DNA, the CDR3 is TGCGCCAGCAGCTCGACAGGGAACTCATACTATGGCTACACCTTC. This translates into CASSSTGNSYYGYTF.

The chain couples TRBV19 to TRBJ2-2; 7 bases line up with TRBD1. The CDR3 totals 14 residues. The germline V gene has CDR1 LNHDA and CDR2 SQIVND (reference sequence). The V gene end was trimmed by 7 bases and the J gene end by 7 bases; junction bases not matched to a gene: 9. CDR3 region: CASTALTGVGELFF. CDR3 coding DNA: TGTGCCAGTACCGCACTTACAGGGGTCGGGGAGCTGTTTTTT.

About this clone: An end of the junction differs from the germline gene, which may be a read error. The genes are TRBV7-9 and TRBJ2-5, with 7 bases aligning to TRBD1. CDR3 length: 14 residues. Per germline, CDR1 SEHNR and CDR2 FQNEAQ (reference sequence). For the CDR3, the DNA is TGTTCCAGCAGCGTGGGACAGATCGATGAGACCCAGTACTTC. Translated: CSSSVGQIDETQYF.

This clone was detected only a few times. The chain is built from TRBV7-9 and TRBJ1-2; D is unresolved. CDR1 is SEHNR and CDR2 is FQNEAQ in the germline V gene (reference sequence). The CDR3 covers 13 residues. V dropped 6 bases and J dropped 4 bases, with 12 bases sitting between them. CDR3 in amino acids: CASSPTGFYGYTF. CDR3 nucleotide sequence: TGTGCCAGCAGTCCAACGGGGTTCTATGGCTACACCTTC.

The chain combines TRBV19 with TRBJ1-5; TRBD1 is a possible D gene (5 bases). The germline CDR1 and CDR2 sequences are LNHDA and SQIVND (reference sequence). CDR3 length: 14 residues. V lost 4 bases, J lost 3 bases, and 10 bases lay in between. The CDR3 region has the DNA TGTGCCAGTAGTACGACAGATTACAATCAGCCCCAGCATTTT. This gives the protein CASSTTDYNQPQHF.

V and J are TRBV27 and TRBJ2-7; TRBD2 might be the D (6 bases). V was pared by 0 bases and J by 1 base, with 13 bases between. Germline loops: CDR1 MNHEY, CDR2 SMNVEV (reference sequence). CDR3 length: 16 residues. CDR3 protein: CASSLSGRGGSYEQYF. In DNA form, the CDR3 reads TGTGCCAGCAGTTTATCGGGCCGGGGAGGTTCCTACGAGCAGTACTTC.

This chain uses TRBV6-1 with TRBJ1-2; 7 bases map to TRBD1. The V gene end was trimmed by 6 bases and the J gene end by 4 bases; junction bases not matched to a gene: 5. The CDR3 has 13 amino acids. Per the germline V gene, CDR1 is MNHNS and CDR2 is SASEGT. This CDR3 reads CASSRDRRYGYTF. The CDR3 bases are TGTGCCAGCAGCCGGGACAGACGCTATGGCTACACCTTC.

Only one count was recorded for this clone. The junction differs from germline at one of its ends, possibly a read error. The gene calls are TRBV7-9 and TRBJ1-2; the D is unclear. The CDR3 has 14 amino acids. The germline V gene has CDR1 SEHNR and CDR2 FQNEAQ (reference sequence). As DNA, the CDR3 is TGTTCCAGCAGCTTAGTGTTACACCCGTATGGCTACACCTTC. Protein sequence: CSSSLVLHPYGYTF.

The V and J genes are TRBV7-8 and TRBJ2-3; TRBD2 matches at 11 bases. This CDR3 spans 15 amino acids. CDR1 SGHVS and CDR2 FQNEAQ come from the germline V gene. V was clipped by 1 base and J by 4 bases; unmatched bases: 1. CDR3 in amino acids: CASSLVAGGPDTQYF. CDR3 sequence (DNA): TGTGCCAGCAGCTTAGTAGCGGGGGGGCCAGATACGCAGTATTTT.

The chain couples TRBV27 to TRBJ2-7; TRBD2 matches at 10 bases. The CDR3 loop spans 14 amino acids. The trim removed 3 bases at V and 6 bases at J, leaving 5 bases unmatched. Germline CDR1 MNHEY, CDR2 SMNVEV (reference sequence). CDR3 residues: CASSFSTSGAEQYF. The CDR3 DNA reads TGTGCCAGCAGTTTCTCAACTAGCGGGGCCGAGCAGTACTTC.

The rearrangement links TRBV6-5 to TRBJ1-5, with D possibly being TRBD1 (6 bases). Trimming took off 5 bases at V and 7 bases at J, with 12 bases between the two ends. CDR3 size: 13 residues. Germline V gene data show CDR1 as MNHEY and CDR2 as SVGAGI. The CDR3 loop reads CASSEAGVQPQHF. The CDR3 nucleotides read TGTGCCAGCAGTGAAGCAGGGGTCCAGCCCCAGCATTTT.

The chain carries TRBV9 and TRBJ2-1; 9 bases are a match to TRBD2. CDR1 is SGDLS and CDR2 is YYNGEE in the germline V gene. CDR3 length: 16 residues. V trimming: 3 bases; J trimming: 0 bases; junction bases outside the gene matches: 4. The CDR3 sequence is CASSESGGPSYNEQFF. DNA for the CDR3: TGTGCCAGCAGCGAGAGCGGGGGGCCCTCCTACAATGAGCAGTTCTTC.

Only a few counts were recorded for this clone. This chain uses TRBV11-2 with TRBJ2-3, with D possibly TRBD2 on 6 matching bases. Trimming shortened V by 7 bases and J by 0 bases, and 11 bases separated the two germline ends. The CDR3 is 14 residues long. The germline V gene encodes CDR1 SGHAT and CDR2 FQNNGV. CDR3 in amino acids: CASMVGGSTDTQYF. Here the CDR3 DNA reads TGTGCCAGCATGGTGGGGGGTAGCACAGATACGCAGTATTTT.

This chain connects TRBV6-1 to TRBJ2-7, with D possibly being TRBD1 (6 bases). The germline CDR1 and CDR2 sequences are MNHNS and SASEGT. The CDR3 loop spans 15 amino acids. The V gene lost 1 base and the J gene lost 2 bases, with 12 bases spanning the gap. As DNA, the CDR3 is TGTGCCAGCAGTGAAGTCAGGGGCCCAGCCTACGAGCAGTACTTC. Protein: CASSEVRGPAYEQYF.

This chain joins TRBV19 and TRBJ1-1; tentative D call: TRBD1 (5 bases). The germline V gene has CDR1 LNHDA and CDR2 SQIVND (reference sequence). The germline V and J ends were trimmed by 5 bases and 7 bases, with 14 bases remaining between them. The CDR3 runs to 13 residues. DNA for the CDR3: TGTGCCAGTAGTGGGACGGGCGGGGGTGAAGCTTTCTTT. Translating it yields CASSGTGGGEAFF.

This chain connects TRBV29-1 to TRBJ1-2, with TRBD1 matching over 9 bases. The junction had 9 bases not matched to a gene; V was cut back by 7 bases and J by 6 bases. Germline loops: CDR1 SQVTM, CDR2 ANQGSEA. CDR3 length: 13 residues. Here the CDR3 DNA reads TGCAGCGCCTGGGGACAGGGAACGCATGGCTACACCTTC. Its protein is CSAWGQGTHGYTF. The complete variable domain, with remaining parts taken from reference TRBV29-1 and TRBJ1-2, reads SAVISQKPSRDICQRGTSLTIQCQVDSQVTMMFWYRQQPGQSLTLIATANQGSEATYESGFVIDKFPISRPNLTFSTLTVSNMSPEDSSIYLCSAWGQGTHGYTFGSGTRLTVV.

The chain combines TRBV27 with TRBJ2-1; 7 nucleotides match TRBD2. Germline CDR1 reads MNHEY; CDR2 reads SMNVEV (reference sequence). The V and J ends lost 5 bases and 5 bases, in that order; junction bases with no gene match: 6. CDR3 length: 14 residues. The CDR3 DNA reads as TGTGCCAGCAGTCCCCGGGGGGTGCACAATGAGCAGTTCTTC. Encoded protein: CASSPRGVHNEQFF.

The V and J genes are TRBV5-6 and TRBJ2-7; 8 bases line up with TRBD1. The CDR3 is 12 residues long. In germline, CDR1 is SGHDT, CDR2 YYEEEE. V shed 4 bases, J shed 6 bases, and the junction held 3 bases outside the gene matches. CDR3 nucleotide sequence: TGTGCCAGCAGCCCAGGGACAGGCGAGCAGTACTTC. It yields the protein CASSPGTGEQYF.

J is TRBJ2-5 and V is TRBV5-5; 7 bases map to TRBD2. The CDR3 is 13 residues long. V dropped 6 bases and J dropped 2; count of bases not matched to a gene: 4. Germline CDR1 reads SGHKS; CDR2 reads YYEKEE (reference sequence). The CDR3 protein is CASTTGGQETQYF. CDR3 DNA: TGTGCCAGCACCACCGGGGGGCAAGAGACCCAGTACTTC.

This chain joins TRBV7-9 and TRBJ1-2; TRBD1 aligns across 9 bases. This CDR3 has 14 residues. CDR1 and CDR2 (germline): SEHNR, FQNEAQ (reference sequence). After removal of 7 bases from V and 8 bases from J, the junction contained 11 bases not matched to a gene. DNA of the CDR3: TGTGCCAGCACCCCTCAGGACAGGGGCTTCGGCTACACCTTC. Translated: CASTPQDRGFGYTF.

The rearrangement links TRBV10-3 to TRBJ2-5; D not resolved. The V end was cut by 10 bases, the J end by 5 bases, with 8 bases between. The CDR3 is 10 residues long. Germline V gene sequence: CDR1 ENHRY, CDR2 SYGVKD. CDR3 amino acids: CATAEETQYF. The CDR3 coding sequence is TGTGCCACTGCGGAGGAGACCCAGTACTTC.

This chain links TRBV6-1 with TRBJ2-1, with TRBD2 identical over 7 bases. This CDR3 is 14 amino acids long. The ends lost 6 bases at V and 7 bases at J; junction bases unmatched: 9. Germline V gene sequence: CDR1 MNHNS, CDR2 SASEGT. CDR3 sequence: CASRPGTMGNEQFF. CDR3 nucleotide sequence: TGTGCCAGCAGACCCGGGACTATGGGAAATGAGCAGTTCTTC.

J is TRBJ1-2 and V is TRBV4-3; maybe TRBD1 (6 bases). This CDR3 contains 15 residues. Per the germline V gene, CDR1 is LGHNA and CDR2 is YSLEER. Trimming pared 0 bases from V and 4 bases from J, leaving 12 bases between. The CDR3 is CASSQDIDRSYGYTF. The CDR3 DNA reads TGCGCCAGCAGCCAAGATATCGACAGGTCCTATGGCTACACCTTC.